Listed here are 26 T cell receptor beta chains from one sample, sequenced in a study of CD8 T cells in ankylosing spondylitis. TCRdb ran MiXCR on the 5' RACE reads and lists one entry per CDR3 protein. The table records around 490,000 distinct CDR3 sequences, roughly 5.2% of them present only once. Study-level results: A TCR beta motif of roughly 8 highly homologous variants seemed to mark ankylosing spondylitis blood.

The antigens of these receptors remain unknown. Sequencing was done on a sample of blood, either unsorted or a sorted T cell fraction (not recorded which). The source of these receptors is a male donor with ankylosing spondylitis.

Ten or more counts support this clonotype. The chain employs TRBV11-2 and TRBJ1-3; unclear D gene. CDR1 and CDR2 (germline): SGHAT, FQNNGV. Trimming stripped 3 bases from V and 1 base from J, with 16 bases between. This CDR3 region has 17 residues. As DNA, the CDR3 is TGTGCCAGCAGCTTCGCTCCTGGGCCGGCGTCTGGAAACACCATATATTTT. As protein: CASSFAPGPASGNTIYF.

This clonotype has a count of ten or more. The chain combines TRBV7-2 with TRBJ1-4; maybe TRBD1 (5 bases). V was trimmed by 2 bases and J by 3 bases, leaving 10 bases between them. From germline, CDR1 is SGHTA and CDR2 FQGNSA. The CDR3 loop spans 15 amino acids. The CDR3 DNA follows: TGTGCCAGCAGCTTAATCAGGGCTTCTAATGAAAAACTGTTTTTT. Residues: CASSLIRASNEKLFF.

This clonotype appeared many times. The chain has TRBV20-1 and TRBJ2-1; TRBD1 aligns across 8 bases. Germline lookup yields CDR1 DFQATT and CDR2 SNEGSKA (reference sequence). The V and J ends lost 1 base and 6 bases, in that order; junction bases with no gene match: 11. The CDR3 has 16 residues. The CDR3 reads CSARGSDRVPRNEQFF. In DNA form, the CDR3 reads TGCAGTGCTAGAGGGTCGGACAGGGTACCCCGCAATGAGCAGTTCTTC.

Ten or more counts support this clonotype. V and J are TRBV10-3 and TRBJ1-1; tentative D call: TRBD1 (5 bases). The CDR3 spans 12 residues. Germline V gene data show CDR1 as ENHRY and CDR2 as SYGVKD. V lost 6 bases, J lost 3 bases, and 8 bases lay in between. The DNA for the CDR3 is TGTGCCATCAGGGGGGATTACACTGAAGCTTTCTTT. This translates into CAIRGDYTEAFF.

This clonotype has a count of ten or more. The rearrangement uses TRBV5-1 and TRBJ1-2; 7 nucleotides agree with TRBD1. The trim removed 0 bases at V and 4 bases at J, leaving 6 bases unmatched. The CDR3 runs to 15 residues. The germline V gene encodes CDR1 SGHRS and CDR2 YFSETQ. This CDR3 reads CASSLGQGNAYGYTF. The DNA of the CDR3 is TGCGCCAGCAGCTTGGGACAGGGTAACGCCTATGGCTACACCTTC.

This clonotype was seen at least ten times. The genes are TRBV24-1 and TRBJ2-1; TRBD2 agrees at 7 bases. CDR3 length equals 19 residues. V lost 2 bases, J lost 0 bases, and 12 bases stayed unmatched. Germline V gives CDR1 KGHDR, CDR2 SFDVKD. Here the CDR3 reads CATSDSPAGMKSSYNEQFF. The CDR3 coding sequence is TGTGCCACCAGTGATTCACCAGCGGGGATGAAAAGCTCCTACAATGAGCAGTTCTTC.

This clonotype was picked up a small number of times. This rearrangement joins TRBV5-1 to TRBJ1-1; D ambiguous. Between the trimmed V and J ends, which lost 3 bases and 6 bases, there was a span of 21 bases. Germline V CDR1 and CDR2: SGHRS, YFSETQ. The CDR3 runs 16 residues. The CDR3 coding sequence is TGCGCCAGCAGCTACCGAATAGAGAGTATCGGGTCTGAAGCTTTCTTT. This codes for CASSYRIESIGSEAFF.

As concerns this clonotype: A much larger clone sits a single nucleotide away, making a read error possible. The rearrangement joins TRBV7-8 to TRBJ2-1; D may be TRBD1 or TRBD2 (5 bases each). Germline values: CDR1 SGHVS, CDR2 FQNEAQ. CDR3 size: 14 residues. CDR3 nucleotides: TGTACCAGCAGCTCCCGGGACCGAGACAATGAGCAGTTCTTC. As protein: CTSSSRDRDNEQFF.

The sample holds many counts of this clonotype. Here the CDR3 reads CASSSPGSYGYTF. In DNA form, the CDR3 reads TGTGCCAGCAGCTCCCCCGGAAGCTATGGCTACACCTTC. V gene TRBV7-2 combines with J gene TRBJ1-2, with no clear D. The CDR3 covers 13 residues. The ends were cut back, 4 bases at V and 4 bases at J, with 10 bases in the middle. Per germline, CDR1 SGHTA and CDR2 FQGNSA.

This clonotype was counted at least ten times. This sequence joins TRBV5-1 and TRBJ1-6; D remains unclear. Germline lookup yields CDR1 SGHRS and CDR2 YFSETQ. CDR3 length: 12 residues. V shed 5 bases and J shed 7 bases, with 7 bases lying between them. CDR3 DNA: TGCGCCAGCAGGCTGGAAAATTCACCCCTCCACTTT. Its protein product is CASRLENSPLHF.

At least ten counts were recorded for this clonotype. The CDR3 reads CSASQGTGNTIYF. Written as DNA, the CDR3 is TGCAGTGCTTCACAGGGGACCGGAAACACCATATATTTT. The chain carries TRBV20-1 and TRBJ1-3; 7 bases match TRBD1. This CDR3 has 13 residues. Germline V gene data show CDR1 as DFQATT and CDR2 as SNEGSKA (reference sequence). V trimming: 5 bases; J trimming: 4 bases; junction bases outside the gene matches: 5.

The chain is built from TRBV19 and TRBJ2-1; the D gene is possibly TRBD2 (6 bases). V lost 4 bases and J 7 bases, leaving 14 bases between the germline ends. This CDR3 has 14 amino acids. Germline V gene sequence: CDR1 LNHDA, CDR2 SQIVND (reference sequence). The CDR3 loop reads CASSKGLRRNEQFF. The CDR3 DNA reads TGTGCCAGTAGTAAGGGACTTCGCAGGAATGAGCAGTTCTTC.

This clonotype was seen a handful of times. The rearrangement uses TRBV6-5 and TRBJ2-1; 8 bases agree with TRBD1. The CDR3 has 15 residues. Trimming took 4 bases from V and 6 from J; bases not matched to a gene: 8. Looked up from germline, CDR1 is MNHEY and CDR2 is SVGAGI. DNA for the CDR3: TGTGCCAGCAGTTCCGGGACAGGAGAACTCAATGAGCAGTTCTTC. Translating it yields CASSSGTGELNEQFF.

This clonotype was observed many times. The gene calls are TRBV4-2 and TRBJ2-6; no definite D call. The germline CDR1 and CDR2 sequences are LGHNA and YNFKEQ. V was pared by 1 base and J by 2 bases, with 12 bases between. This CDR3 has 17 amino acids. The CDR3 region has the DNA TGTGCCAGCAGCCAAGCCAGGTTATCCCCTGGGGCCAACGTCCTGACTTTC. The encoded protein is CASSQARLSPGANVLTF.

This clonotype was recorded many times. V and J are TRBV29-1 and TRBJ2-1; TRBD2 agrees at 11 bases. Germline CDR1 SQVTM, CDR2 ANQGSEA. CDR3 length: 11 amino acids. With V trimmed by 2 bases and J by 15 bases, 3 bases remained unmatched. CDR3 nucleotides: TGCAGCGTTGAAAGACTAGCGGGGCGGTTCTTC. It codes for CSVERLAGRFF.

This clonotype has only a few counts. This rearrangement joins TRBV5-1 to TRBJ2-6; 7 nucleotides line up with TRBD1. CDR3 size: 14 residues. V dropped 4 bases and J dropped 13; count of bases not matched to a gene: 11. Germline lookup yields CDR1 SGHRS and CDR2 YFSETQ. CDR3 in amino acids: CASSRASGGDVLTF. In DNA form, the CDR3 reads TGCGCCAGCAGCAGAGCGTCAGGGGGAGATGTCCTGACTTTC.

This clonotype was counted only a few times. The chain uses TRBV20-1 and TRBJ2-7; D might be TRBD1 (7 bases). The CDR3 loop spans 14 amino acids. Germline V gene sequence: CDR1 DFQATT, CDR2 SNEGSKA (reference sequence). V was clipped by 0 bases and J by 6 bases, with 15 bases between them. The DNA for the CDR3 is TGCAGTGCTAGAGATCACAGGGGACTCGGCGAGCAGTACTTC. It specifies CSARDHRGLGEQYF.

This clonotype has ten or more counts. The rearrangement uses TRBV7-3 and TRBJ1-3, with D possibly TRBD1 on 5 matching bases. Germline V gives CDR1 SGHTA, CDR2 FQGTGA. The CDR3 contains 15 residues. V gave up 5 bases and J gave up 2 bases, with 13 bases separating them. The CDR3 nucleotides read TGTGCCAGCAGCCCCTCGGGAGGGGCTGGAAACACCATATATTTT. Encoded protein: CASSPSGGAGNTIYF.

The chain employs TRBV7-2 and TRBJ2-3; perhaps TRBD1 as D (5 bases). The CDR3 runs 17 residues. V was pared by 3 bases and J by 4 bases, with 20 bases between. CDR1 is SGHTA, CDR2 FQGNSA, per germline. CDR3 in amino acids: CASSLQGSPNIPDTQYF. In DNA form, the CDR3 reads TGTGCCAGCAGCTTGCAGGGTAGCCCAAACATTCCAGATACGCAGTATTTT.

A remark on this clonotype: Possible read error: a much larger clone is one base away. The chain has TRBV3-1 and TRBJ2-7; 11 bases line up with TRBD1. The CDR3 extends over 16 amino acids. Germline V gene sequence: CDR1 LGHDT, CDR2 YNNKEL (reference sequence). V was pared by 5 bases and J by 1 base, with 7 bases of the junction left unmatched. The CDR3 nucleotides are TGTGCCAGCAGCACCCCCGGACAGGGGGCTTCCTACGAGCAGTACTTC. This codes for CASSTPGQGASYEQYF.

There are a few counts of this clonotype. This chain joins TRBV11-2 and TRBJ2-3, with a weak D call TRBD1 (5 bases). Per germline, CDR1 SGHAT and CDR2 FQNNGV. Between the trimmed V and J ends, which lost 5 bases and 6 bases, there was a span of 21 bases. The CDR3 contains 16 residues. CDR3 sequence (DNA): TGTGCCAGCAGCACCAAGACAGCTCCCATTTTCGATACGCAGTATTTT. Amino acid sequence: CASSTKTAPIFDTQYF.

This clonotype was counted ten times or more. The rearrangement joins TRBV28 to TRBJ2-5; D is undetermined. Germline CDR1 and CDR2: MDHEN and SYDVKM. V lost 3 bases and J lost 5, with 10 bases in between. The CDR3 spans 13 residues. The CDR3 DNA follows: TGTGCCAGCAGTTTCCGTGTGTCGGAGACCCAGTACTTC. Its translation: CASSFRVSETQYF.

In its sample, this clonotype was seen many times. The V gene is TRBV5-1, the J gene TRBJ1-1; D gene unclear. This CDR3 has 13 amino acids. V was cut by 1 base and J by 7 bases, with 11 bases left in between. Germline V gene lookup returns CDR1 SGHRS and CDR2 YFSETQ. The CDR3 DNA is TGCGCCAGCAGCTTGAGTAGTGGATATGAAGCTTTCTTT. This codes for CASSLSSGYEAFF.

The V call is TRBV6-2 or TRBV6-3, the J call TRBJ1-5; possible D gene TRBD1, 5 bases. The germline V gene has CDR1 MNHEY and CDR2 SVGEGT. The V end was cut by 0 bases, the J end by 0 bases, with 15 bases between. The CDR3 extends over 18 amino acids. CDR3: CASSYSRTGSYSNQPQHF. The CDR3 DNA reads as TGTGCCAGCAGTTACTCGCGAACAGGCAGTTATAGCAATCAGCCCCAGCATTTT.

This clonotype was observed at least ten times. This chain joins TRBV4-1 and TRBJ1-5, with TRBD1 identical over 10 bases. With V trimmed by 3 bases and J by 0 bases, 2 bases remained unmatched. Germline CDR1 and CDR2: MGHRA and YSYEKL. This CDR3 spans 16 amino acids. The CDR3, as DNA: TGCGCCAGCAGCCACAGACAGGGGGCTAGCAATCAGCCCCAGCATTTT. Translating gives CASSHRQGASNQPQHF.

This clonotype was observed at least ten times. J is TRBJ1-1 and V is TRBV20-1; D possibly corresponds to TRBD1 (5 bases). Looked up from germline, CDR1 is DFQATT and CDR2 is SNEGSKA (reference sequence). The V gene lost 6 bases and the J gene lost 7 bases, with 21 bases spanning the gap. The CDR3 contains 14 residues. The CDR3 protein is CSAKTPAGGVEAFF. The CDR3 DNA sequence: TGCAGTGCCAAAACTCCTGCCGGGGGGGTTGAAGCTTTCTTT.